This T cell receptor beta chain was recovered during a study of blood T cell repertoires in COVID-19. Study summary: Donors in the United States, Italy and Spain gave samples during acute or convalescent COVID-19.

V lost 0 bases and J lost 1, with 9 bases in between. The germline V gene has CDR1 SGHDN and CDR2 FVKESK. The CDR3 loop spans 15 amino acids. Measured with immunoSEQ multiplex PCR; TCRdb has only the in-frame clones, and not every one. This table has 250,000 to 300,000 clones, around 84% appearing once. Sequencing input: PBMCs or T cells enriched from blood (not recorded which). The source of this sequence is a woman aged 50 to 60 who had been exposed to COVID-19. The chain combines TRBV14 with TRBJ1-1; D ambiguous. CDR3 region: CASSQDVSANTEAFF. CDR3 in DNA: TGTGCCAGCAGCCAAGATGTGAGCGCGAACACTGAAGCTTTCTTT.